This T cell receptor (beta chain) is drawn from a study of T cells in Graves' hyperthyroidism and ophthalmopathy. For the study at large: Peripheral blood was secured at the point of initial diagnosis, before any treatment. Study-level findings and limits: Most clonotypes expanded in the thyroid (above 0.001) were also present in blood.

This blood was taken when hyperthyroidism was first diagnosed, before any ophthalmopathy symptoms existed. The CDR3 extends over 12 amino acids. The germline V gene has CDR1 LNHDA and CDR2 SQIVND (reference sequence). V was clipped by 9 bases and J by 7 bases; unmatched bases: 3. This clonotype has a count of ten or more. Its antigen remains unknown. Researchers amplified the TCR beta CDR3 regions from RNA transcripts. Primed by the HTBI set, a first-round RT-PCR was run on the TCR CDR3. TCRdb independently ran MiXCR on the multiplex PCR reads; one entry per CDR3 protein. The repertoire includes some 600,000 distinct CDR3 sequences, around 14% of them detected once, and roughly 6.2% sits in the top ten.

Sequenced material: blood. The chain combines TRBV19 with TRBJ1-4; 9 nucleotides line up with TRBD1. The TCR originated in a woman in her 30s with Graves' hyperthyroidism that later progressed to Graves' ophthalmopathy. The CDR3 spells CASGQGIEKLFF. In DNA, the CDR3 is TGTGCCAGCGGACAGGGGATTGAAAAACTGTTTTTT. Full variable domain (missing parts from reference TRBV19 and TRBJ1-4): DGGITQSPKYLFRKEGQNVTLSCEQNLNHDAMYWYRQDPGQGLRLIYYSQIVNDFQKGDIAEGYSVSREKKESFPLTVTSAQKNPTAFYLCASGQGIEKLFFGSGTQLSVL.